This T cell receptor (beta chain) was captured by sequencing in a study of blood T cell repertoires in COVID-19. Study in general: COVID-19 samples, acute and convalescent, were from the United States, Italy and Spain.

Study processing details: Amplification with reference gene primers provided the estimates of nucleated cell counts. Sequenced by immunoSEQ multiplex PCR; TCRdb stores in-frame clones only, minus some. The V and J calls and the clone size are those of that table, but D and trimming were determined from the DNA. The sample holds some 260,000 clones, approximately 86% seen once. This clone was detected only a few times. The receptor was derived from a woman aged 25 to 45 with acute or convalescent COVID-19. Sequencing used peripheral blood.

Here the CDR3 reads CASSDAPQGVAEQYF. CDR3 DNA: TGTGCCAGCAGTGACGCCCCGCAGGGTGTCGCCGAGCAGTACTTC. The V and J genes are TRBV6-1 and TRBJ2-7; D possibly corresponds to TRBD1 (5 bases). Per the germline V gene, CDR1 is MNHNS and CDR2 is SASEGT. Between the trimmed V and J ends, which lost 3 bases and 6 bases, there was a span of 18 bases. CDR3 length: 15 residues.